The 31 T cell receptor beta chains reported below all come from one sample, sequenced in a study of blood T cell repertoires in COVID-19. Profiling relied on immunoSEQ multiplex PCR, and the TCRdb table lists in-frame clones only, not all of them. The sample records 200,000 to 300,000 clones, nearly 90% being singletons. The sample consisted of peripheral blood. Receptor source: a woman aged 25 to 39 with acute or convalescent COVID-19.

This chain connects TRBV5-1 to TRBJ2-2; 8 bases match TRBD1. The CDR3 totals 16 residues. V lost 0 bases, J lost 1 base, and 2 bases stayed unmatched. CDR1 SGHRS and CDR2 YFSETQ come from the germline V gene. The CDR3 nucleotides are TGCGCCAGCAGCTTGGCCGGGACAGGGAACACCGGGGAGCTGTTTTTT. Amino acid sequence: CASSLAGTGNTGELFF.

This chain joins TRBV5-4 and TRBJ2-1; the match to TRBD2 covers 7 bases. Germline assignment: CDR1 SGHNT and CDR2 YYREEE (reference sequence). The CDR3 runs to 15 residues. The V and J ends lost 4 bases and 2 bases, in that order; junction bases with no gene match: 6. CDR3 protein: CASSITSVTYNEQFF. In nucleotides, the CDR3 is TGTGCCAGCAGCATAACTAGCGTGACCTACAATGAGCAGTTCTTC. Together with reference TRBV5-4 and TRBJ2-1, the CDR3 gives the full variable domain: ETGVTQSPTHLIKTRGQQVTLRCSSQSGHNTVSWYQQALGQGPQFIFQYYREEENGRGNFPPRFSGLQFPNYSSELNVNALELDDSALYLCASSITSVTYNEQFFGPGTRLTVL.

The rearrangement uses TRBV9 and TRBJ1-4, with D perhaps matching TRBD1 (5 bases). The CDR3 has 16 residues. Germline V gene lookup returns CDR1 SGDLS and CDR2 YYNGEE. Deletions cut 0 bases from V and 0 bases from J, with 9 bases between. CDR3 protein: CASSVGRGATNEKLFF. CDR3 bases: TGTGCCAGCAGCGTAGGGAGGGGCGCAACTAATGAAAAACTGTTTTTT.

The gene calls are TRBV9 and TRBJ1-1; D remains ambiguous. CDR3 length equals 15 residues. Germline assignment: CDR1 SGDLS and CDR2 YYNGEE. V dropped 0 bases and J dropped 4 bases, with 13 bases sitting between them. The CDR3: CASSVDGQSGTEAFF. Written as DNA, the CDR3 is TGTGCCAGCAGCGTAGATGGGCAGTCCGGCACTGAAGCTTTCTTT.

V gene TRBV4-1 combines with J gene TRBJ2-7; D possibly corresponds to TRBD2 (5 bases). The germline CDR1 and CDR2 sequences are MGHRA and YSYEKL. V lost 1 base and J 0 bases, leaving 10 bases between the germline ends. The CDR3 totals 15 residues. CDR3 loop: CASSQVTGNSYEQYF. CDR3 DNA sequence: TGCGCCAGCAGCCAAGTGACGGGAAACTCCTACGAGCAGTACTTC.

The chain carries TRBV5-4 and TRBJ2-7, with TRBD2 matching 13 bases. The trim removed 2 bases at V and 2 bases at J, leaving 4 bases unmatched. The CDR3 runs 16 residues. Germline CDR1 is SGHNT and CDR2 is YYREEE (reference sequence). CDR3: CASSLGTSGKAYEQYF. The DNA of the CDR3 is TGTGCCAGCAGCTTAGGGACTAGCGGGAAGGCCTACGAGCAGTACTTC.

This clone was found a few times. The V gene is TRBV29-1, the J gene TRBJ2-2; D is undetermined. V lost 7 bases, J lost 1 base, and 7 bases lay in between. Germline CDR1 is SQVTM and CDR2 is ANQGSEA. The CDR3 is 12 amino acids. CDR3 DNA: TGCAGCGGGTACAAGAACACCGGGGAGCTGTTTTTT. Translation gives CSGYKNTGELFF.

With regard to this clone: Other nucleotide sequences from this sample produce the same CDR3. The chain links TRBV6-2 or TRBV6-3 to TRBJ2-7; 9 bases are shared with TRBD1. CDR1 and CDR2 (germline): MNHEY, SVGEGT. V was clipped by 2 bases and J by 3 bases; unmatched bases: 2. This CDR3 has 14 residues. The CDR3 reads CASSYGGQGYEQYF. CDR3 coding DNA: TGTGCCAGCAGTTACGGGGGACAGGGCTACGAGCAGTACTTC.

The chain uses TRBV7-2 and TRBJ2-1, with D unclear. CDR1 is SGHTA and CDR2 is FQGNSA in the germline V gene. The V end was cut by 0 bases, the J end by 2 bases, with 11 bases between. The CDR3 contains 16 residues. This chain's CDR3 is CASSLALELTYNEQFF. The CDR3 DNA sequence: TGTGCCAGCAGCTTAGCACTGGAACTAACCTACAATGAGCAGTTCTTC.

The sample holds one count of this clone. This sequence joins TRBV19 and TRBJ1-2; tentative D call: TRBD1 (6 bases). The CDR3 extends over 13 amino acids. Germline V lookup: CDR1 LNHDA, CDR2 SQIVND (reference sequence). V gave up 6 bases and J gave up 7 bases, with 15 bases separating them. The CDR3 DNA is TGTGCCAGTAGGTTAGACAGGTTGCGTGGCTACACCTTC. This gives the protein CASRLDRLRGYTF.

The J gene is TRBJ2-2, the V gene TRBV19; 16 bases are a match to TRBD2. The CDR3 runs 20 residues. V lost 5 bases to trimming and J lost 4 bases; unmatched junction nucleotides: 13. Germline V gene lookup returns CDR1 LNHDA and CDR2 SQIVND (reference sequence). The CDR3 sequence: CASSLGWGLAGGPATGELFF. The DNA for the CDR3 is TGTGCCAGTAGTTTAGGGTGGGGACTAGCGGGAGGGCCGGCCACCGGGGAGCTGTTTTTT.

This clone has a single count. This chain links TRBV11-3 with TRBJ2-1; D gene uncertain. The germline V and J ends were trimmed by 1 base and 5 bases, with 6 bases remaining between them. The CDR3 runs to 13 residues. The germline V gene has CDR1 SGHNT and CDR2 YENEEA. The CDR3 nucleotides read TGTGCCAGCAGCTTAGTCAGGAACAATGAGCAGTTCTTC. Amino acids: CASSLVRNNEQFF. Drawing the rest from reference TRBV11-3 and TRBJ2-1, the complete variable domain is EAGVVQSPRYKIIEKKQPVAFWCNPISGHNTLYWYLQNLGQGPELLIRYENEEAVDDSQLPKDRFSAERLKGVDSTLKIQPAELGDSAVYLCASSLVRNNEQFFGPGTRLTVL.

The chain employs TRBV4-2 and TRBJ1-1, with D possibly being TRBD1 (6 bases). Trimming took 3 bases from V and 0 from J, leaving 11 bases between them. CDR1 is LGHNA, CDR2 YNFKEQ, per germline. CDR3 length: 15 residues. CDR3 in DNA: TGTGCCAGCAGCCAGGGTAACAGGGTGAACACTGAAGCTTTCTTT. Amino acid sequence: CASSQGNRVNTEAFF.

The chain has TRBV3-1 (or the pseudogene TRBV3-2) and TRBJ2-7; 9 nucleotides match TRBD2. This CDR3 has 15 amino acids. The germline V gene encodes CDR1 LGHDT and CDR2 YNNKEL (reference sequence). V lost 6 bases to trimming and J lost 3 bases; unmatched junction nucleotides: 9. The CDR3 region has the DNA TGTGCCAGCAGTCGTACTAGCGGGCCGGGCTACGAGCAGTACTTC. This codes for CASSRTSGPGYEQYF.

The chain uses TRBV6-6 and TRBJ1-1; 8 positions match TRBD1. CDR1 is MNHNY, CDR2 SVGAGI, per germline (reference sequence). Trimming at V came to 3 bases and at J to 2 bases, leaving 2 bases not matched to a gene. The CDR3 extends over 14 amino acids. The CDR3 reads CASSYPGGNTEAFF. For the CDR3, the DNA is TGTGCCAGCAGTTATCCAGGGGGCAACACTGAAGCTTTCTTT.

This chain connects TRBV19 to TRBJ1-2; TRBD1 is a possible D gene (6 bases). Germline loops: CDR1 LNHDA, CDR2 SQIVND (reference sequence). The CDR3 is 15 residues long. Trimming shortened V by 4 bases and J by 1 base, and 13 bases separated the two germline ends. The CDR3 here is CASSRTAAVNYGYTF. Here the CDR3 DNA reads TGTGCCAGTAGTAGGACAGCGGCCGTTAACTATGGCTACACCTTC.

This rearrangement joins TRBV9 to TRBJ1-1, with D hard to call. The CDR3 is 13 amino acids. Germline-derived CDR1 and CDR2 are SGDLS and YYNGEE. V lost 4 bases and J 6 bases, leaving 13 bases between the germline ends. The CDR3 DNA is TGTGCCAGCAGCACCGGGAGGGAGGCTGAAGCTTTCTTT. Its protein product is CASSTGREAEAFF.

V is TRBV7-6 and J is TRBJ2-1, with 9 nucleotides matching TRBD2. The junction had 3 bases not matched to a gene; V was cut back by 1 base and J by 2 bases. The germline CDR1 and CDR2 sequences are SGHVS and FNYEAQ. The length of the CDR3 is 16 residues. CDR3 loop: CASSLVAGVAYNEQFF. The CDR3 nucleotides are TGTGCCAGCAGCTTAGTAGCGGGAGTGGCCTACAATGAGCAGTTCTTC.

DNA for the CDR3: TGTGCCAGCAGTCCGGGGTTTGGAGGGTTGGCAGATACGCAGTATTTT. The encoded protein is CASSPGFGGLADTQYF. The chain combines TRBV25-1 with TRBJ2-3, with D tentatively TRBD2 (6 bases). V was shortened by 5 bases and J by 4 bases, with 19 bases between the two germline ends. This CDR3 has 16 amino acids. Germline loops: CDR1 MGHDK, CDR2 SYGVNS.

As for this clone: Different DNA sequences within this sample yield the same CDR3. V is TRBV7-2 and J is TRBJ2-7; TRBD2 matches at 11 bases. The CDR3 extends over 15 amino acids. Germline V gives CDR1 SGHTA, CDR2 FQGNSA. The junction had 4 bases not matched to a gene; V was cut back by 5 bases and J by 1 base. CDR3 DNA sequence: TGTGCCAGCAGCCCGGGACTAGCGGTTTCCTACGAGCAGTACTTC. Its translation: CASSPGLAVSYEQYF.

The V call is TRBV7-2, the J call TRBJ2-7; 9 nucleotides match TRBD2. The CDR3 has 15 residues. The V and J ends lost 5 bases and 5 bases, in that order; junction bases with no gene match: 10. Germline V lookup: CDR1 SGHTA, CDR2 FQGNSA. The CDR3 loop reads CASSPVGGRAHEQYF. DNA for the CDR3: TGTGCCAGCAGCCCCGTGGGCGGGAGGGCTCACGAGCAGTACTTC.

This chain links TRBV9 with TRBJ2-1; weak D call: TRBD1 (6 bases). Germline V gene data show CDR1 as SGDLS and CDR2 as YYNGEE. V lost 2 bases and J lost 10, with 13 bases in between. The CDR3 has 13 amino acids. This CDR3 reads CASSVRGGWEQFF. The DNA of the CDR3 is TGTGCCAGCAGCGTTAGAGGGGGTTGGGAGCAGTTCTTC.

This clone was seen once. The rearrangement links TRBV6-5 to TRBJ1-2, with D unclear. This CDR3 has 14 residues. Trimming cost V 6 bases and J 0 bases, with 11 bases left between them. In germline, CDR1 is MNHEY, CDR2 SVGAGI. The CDR3 here is CASRPGYSNYGYTF. DNA for the CDR3: TGTGCCAGCAGGCCGGGTTACTCTAACTATGGCTACACCTTC.

DNA of the CDR3: TGTGCCAGCAGCCCAAAATCTCGGACAGTCTATAATTCACCCCTCCACTTT. This sequence encodes CASSPKSRTVYNSPLHF. The chain combines TRBV7-2 with TRBJ1-6, with D perhaps TRBD1 (6 bases). The ends were cut back, 5 bases at V and 3 bases at J, with 17 bases in the middle. The length of the CDR3 is 17 residues. CDR1 is SGHTA, CDR2 FQGNSA, per germline.

The rearrangement uses TRBV7-2 and TRBJ2-3, with 7 bases lining up with TRBD2. The CDR3 runs 17 residues. J was trimmed by 1 base and V by 2 bases; bases with no gene match: 9. Germline V CDR1 and CDR2: SGHTA, FQGNSA. The chain's CDR3 is CASSLNVRGGGTDTQYF. The CDR3 DNA is TGTGCCAGCAGCTTAAATGTGAGGGGAGGGGGCACAGATACGCAGTATTTT.

The V call is TRBV19, the J call TRBJ1-5, with 8 positions matching TRBD1. The trim removed 4 bases at V and 3 bases at J, leaving 5 bases unmatched. Germline CDR1 is LNHDA and CDR2 is SQIVND (reference sequence). The CDR3 length is 15 residues. The CDR3 sequence: CASSRDRTINQPQHF. In DNA, the CDR3 is TGTGCCAGTAGTAGGGACAGGACTATCAATCAGCCCCAGCATTTT.

This clone was detected once. The V call is TRBV25-1, the J call TRBJ1-2; a possible D gene is TRBD1 (5 bases). V lost 4 bases and J lost 8, with 14 bases in between. The CDR3 sequence is 13 residues long. The germline V gene has CDR1 MGHDK and CDR2 SYGVNS. The CDR3 DNA reads as TGTGCCAGCAGTGTACAGGTCGGGGGAGGCTACACCTTC. Residues: CASSVQVGGGYTF.

CDR3 loop: CASSLELGGSPLHF. The CDR3 DNA reads TGCGCCAGCAGCTTGGAGCTTGGAGGCTCACCCCTCCACTTT. V is TRBV5-1 and J is TRBJ1-6; no clear D. The CDR3 is 14 residues long. Deletions cut 0 bases from V and 10 bases from J, with 11 bases between. The V gene's germline CDR1 is SGHRS and CDR2 YFSETQ.

The rearrangement links TRBV11-2 to TRBJ2-3; 7 bases are shared with TRBD1. V lost 1 base and J lost 3; bases outside the gene matches: 4. The length of the CDR3 is 15 residues. CDR1 and CDR2 from the germline V gene are SGHAT and FQNNGV. As DNA, the CDR3 is TGTGCCAGCAGCTTAGGGACAGGTGGAACAGATACGCAGTATTTT. Protein sequence: CASSLGTGGTDTQYF.

CDR3: CASNYQGSGANVLTF. CDR3 in DNA: TGTGCCAGCAATTATCAGGGTTCTGGGGCCAACGTCCTGACTTTC. The chain recombines TRBV6-2 or TRBV6-3 with TRBJ2-6; a possible D gene is TRBD1 (5 bases). The CDR3 extends over 15 amino acids. CDR1 and CDR2 (germline): MNHEY, SVGEGT. The V end lost 7 bases, the J end lost 1 base, and 11 bases lay between the germline ends.

This chain connects TRBV4-2 to TRBJ2-2, with 8 bases identical to TRBD2. V shed 0 bases and J 5 bases; nucleotides not matched to a gene: 2. The CDR3 sequence is 15 residues long. From germline, CDR1 is LGHNA and CDR2 YNFKEQ. This CDR3 is CASSQESGSTGELFF. The CDR3, as DNA: TGTGCCAGCAGCCAAGAGAGCGGGAGTACCGGGGAGCTGTTTTTT.